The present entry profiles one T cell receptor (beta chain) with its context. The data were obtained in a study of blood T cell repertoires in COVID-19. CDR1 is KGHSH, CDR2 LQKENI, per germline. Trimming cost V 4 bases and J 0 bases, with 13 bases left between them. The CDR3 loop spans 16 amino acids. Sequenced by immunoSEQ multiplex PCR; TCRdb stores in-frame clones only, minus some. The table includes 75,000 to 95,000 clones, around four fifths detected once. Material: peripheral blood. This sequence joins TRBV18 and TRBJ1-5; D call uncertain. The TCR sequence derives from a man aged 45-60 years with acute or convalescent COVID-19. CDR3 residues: CASSQAAAGSNQPQHF. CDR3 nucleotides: TGTGCCAGCTCACAGGCAGCAGCGGGTAGCAATCAGCCCCAGCATTTT.